This TCR beta chain is drawn from a study of T cells after posttransplantation cyclophosphamide. Overall study findings and caveats: Recipient CMV seropositivity and CMV reactivation strongly tracked TRB clonality. Donor CD8+ memory clones often dominated recipient blood repertoires at later times. Blood and skin or GI T cell repertoires showed limited TRB overlap.

Generated by immunoSEQ multiplex PCR, the TCRdb table keeps only in-frame clones and is missing some. The sample shows around 22,000 clones, 89% of them seen only once. Trimming removed 1 base from V and 2 bases from J, with 5 bases in between. This CDR3 is 14 amino acids long. Germline CDR1 is LGHNA and CDR2 is YSLEER. About this clone: The antigen is undetermined.

Controls had myeloablative marrow grafts with methotrexate and calcineurin inhibitor, sampled at 1 year. This receptor was taken from a female patient aged 50-59 years who received an allogeneic stem cell transplant from an unrelated donor, was CMV-positive, and had chronic GVHD only. Some T cells may be graft donor cells. The chain recombines TRBV4-3 with TRBJ1-4, with D possibly TRBD1 on 5 matching bases. Sequences were derived from PBMCs, sampled after an allogeneic stem cell transplant with a calcineurin inhibitor and methotrexate. CDR3 amino acids: CASSQGQTNEKLFF. The CDR3 bases are TGCGCCAGCAGCCAAGGACAGACTAATGAAAAACTGTTTTTT.